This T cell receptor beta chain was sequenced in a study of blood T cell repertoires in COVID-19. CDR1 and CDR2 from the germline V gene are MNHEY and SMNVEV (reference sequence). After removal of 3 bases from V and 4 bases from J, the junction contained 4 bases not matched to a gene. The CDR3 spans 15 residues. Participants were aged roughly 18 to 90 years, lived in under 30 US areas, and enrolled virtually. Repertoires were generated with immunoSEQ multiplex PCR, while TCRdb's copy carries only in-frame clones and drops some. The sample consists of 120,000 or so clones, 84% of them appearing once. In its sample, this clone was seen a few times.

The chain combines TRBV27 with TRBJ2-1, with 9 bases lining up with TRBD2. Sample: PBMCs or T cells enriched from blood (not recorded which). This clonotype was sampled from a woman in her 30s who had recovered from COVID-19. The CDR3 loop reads CASSFGLAPYNEQFF. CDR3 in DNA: TGTGCCAGCAGTTTCGGACTAGCGCCTTACAATGAGCAGTTCTTC.